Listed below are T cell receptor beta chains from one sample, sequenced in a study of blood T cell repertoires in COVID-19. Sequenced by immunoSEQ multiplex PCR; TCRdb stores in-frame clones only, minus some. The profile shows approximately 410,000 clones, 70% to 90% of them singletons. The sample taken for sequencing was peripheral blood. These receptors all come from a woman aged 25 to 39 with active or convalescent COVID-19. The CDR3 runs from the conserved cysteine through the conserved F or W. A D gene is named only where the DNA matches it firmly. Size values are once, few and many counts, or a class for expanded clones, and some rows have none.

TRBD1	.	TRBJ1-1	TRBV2	TGTGCCAGATCAGGGGGCCTGAACACTGAAGCTTTCTTT	CARSGGLNTEAFF
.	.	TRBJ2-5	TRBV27	TGTGCCAGCAGTTCGGAACTACAAGAGACCCAGTACTTC	CASSSELQETQYF
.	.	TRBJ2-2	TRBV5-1	TGCGCCAGCAGCTCCCTAACCGGGGAGCTGTTTTTT	CASSSLTGELFF
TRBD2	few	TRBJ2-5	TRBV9	TGTGCCAGCAGCGTAGGTAGCGGGGGGGAGACCCAGTACTTC	CASSVGSGGETQYF
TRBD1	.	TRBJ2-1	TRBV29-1	TGCAGCGTTGACAGGGGGAATGAGCAGTTCTTC	CSVDRGNEQFF
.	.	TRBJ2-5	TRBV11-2	TGTGCCAGCACCCGGGGCGGGGGCCGCCAAGAGACCCAGTACTTC	CASTRGGGRQETQYF
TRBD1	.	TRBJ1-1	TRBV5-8	TGTGCCAGCAGCTTGGAGGGGGCCGGAGCTTTCTTT	CASSLEGAGAFF
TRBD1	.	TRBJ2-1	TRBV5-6	TGTGCCAGCAGGCCTTCAGGGGGCTTTCTGTACAATGAGCAGTTCTTC	CASRPSGGFLYNEQFF
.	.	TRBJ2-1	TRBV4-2	TGTGCCAGCAAACTAGGACAGCTTGTATACAATGAGCAGTTCTTC	CASKLGQLVYNEQFF
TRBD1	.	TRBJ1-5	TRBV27	TGTGCCAGCAGTTTGGGACAGGGCAATCAGCCCCAGCATTTT	CASSLGQGNQPQHF
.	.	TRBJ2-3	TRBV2	TGTGCCAGCAGTGACAGGAAGAACACAGATACGCAGTATTTT	CASSDRKNTDTQYF
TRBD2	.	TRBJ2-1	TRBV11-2	TGTGCCAGCAGCTTACCACGGGCACTAGCGAATGAGCAGTTCTTC	CASSLPRALANEQFF
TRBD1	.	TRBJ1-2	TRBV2	TGTGCCAGCAGCGGACGGACAGGGGGCCCTAACTATGGCTACACCTTC	CASSGRTGGPNYGYTF
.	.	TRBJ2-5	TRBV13	TGTGCCAGCAGCTTAGGGCAGGAAGAGACCCAGTACTTC	CASSLGQEETQYF
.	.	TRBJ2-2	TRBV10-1	TGCGCCAGCCGAGACAGGTTCAACACCGGGGAGCTGTTTTTT	CASRDRFNTGELFF
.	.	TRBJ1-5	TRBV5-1	TGCGCCAGCAGCTTGGCCGGAGAGGGGACTGAGCCCCAGCATTTT	CASSLAGEGTEPQHF
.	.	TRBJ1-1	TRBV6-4	TGTGCCAGCCGAGGCATGAACACTGAAGCTTTCTTT	CASRGMNTEAFF
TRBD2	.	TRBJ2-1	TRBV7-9	TGTGCCAGCCGACTAGCAGACTACAATGAGCAGTTCTTC	CASRLADYNEQFF
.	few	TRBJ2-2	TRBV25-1	TGTGCCAGCAGTGCTAGCGTTAACACCGGGGAGCTGTTTTTT	CASSASVNTGELFF
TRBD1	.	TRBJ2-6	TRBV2	TGTGCCAGCAGTGACCAGGGGGCGAAAGGGGCCAACGTCCTGACTTTC	CASSDQGAKGANVLTF
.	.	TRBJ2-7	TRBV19	TGTGCCAGTAGTACCGGGCTAGCGATCGTCTACGAGCAGTACTTC	CASSTGLAIVYEQYF
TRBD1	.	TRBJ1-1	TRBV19	TGTGCCAGTAGTATTTCCCCGGATGAGGGGGCGAACACTGAAGCTTTCTTT	CASSISPDEGANTEAFF
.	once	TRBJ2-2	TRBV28	TGTGCCAGCAGTTTCGTACAGGGCGAGACCGGGGAGCTGTTTTTT	CASSFVQGETGELFF
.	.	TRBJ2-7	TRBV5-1	TGCGCCAGCAGCTTGGTTGACAACTCCTACGAGCAGTACTTC	CASSLVDNSYEQYF
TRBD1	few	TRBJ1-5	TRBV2	TGTGCCAGCAGTGAAGGGACAGGGAGGTCGCCCCAGCATTTT	CASSEGTGRSPQHF
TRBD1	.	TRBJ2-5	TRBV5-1	TGCGCCAGCAGCATCGGGACAGGGGGAGAAGAGACCCAGTACTTC	CASSIGTGGEETQYF
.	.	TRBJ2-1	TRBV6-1	TGTGCCAGCAGTGAAACAGGGTGGGTTGTCTATGAGCAGTTCTTC	CASSETGWVVYEQFF
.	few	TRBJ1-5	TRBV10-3	TGTGCCATCAGTTTGGCGGGGAAGGATCAGCCCCAGCATTTT	CAISLAGKDQPQHF
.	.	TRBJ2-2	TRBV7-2	TGTGCCAGCAGCTTAGGCGGTCCAGCCGGGGAGCTGTTTTTT	CASSLGGPAGELFF
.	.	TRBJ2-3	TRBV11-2	TGTGCCAGCAGCTTAGGTCAGTCTAGCACAGATACGCAGTATTTT	CASSLGQSSTDTQYF
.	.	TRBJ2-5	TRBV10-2	TGCGCCAGCAGTGACGGACAGATAGTGGAGACCCAGTACTTC	CASSDGQIVETQYF
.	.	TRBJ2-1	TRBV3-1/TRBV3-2	TGTGCCAGCAGCCCTAGCGCTAGCTCCTACAATGAGCAGTTCTTC	CASSPSASSYNEQFF
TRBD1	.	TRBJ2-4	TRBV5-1	TGCGCCAGCAGCTCAACAGGGGATGGAACCAAAAACATTCAGTACTTC	CASSSTGDGTKNIQYF
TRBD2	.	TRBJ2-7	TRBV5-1	TGCGCCAGCAGCTCAGCGGGGGGGCCTTACTACGAGCAGTACTTC	CASSSAGGPYYEQYF
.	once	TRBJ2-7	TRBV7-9	TGTGCCAGCACTTTCCGCCTTAACAGCGGCACGGGCGAGCAGTACTTC	CASTFRLNSGTGEQYF
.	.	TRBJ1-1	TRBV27	TGTGCCAGCAGTTTACTAGACAGATCAGAAGCTTTCTTT	CASSLLDRSEAFF
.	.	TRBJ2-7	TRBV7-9	TGTGCCAGCAGTCCGACCGGGGCCTACGAGCAGTACTTC	CASSPTGAYEQYF
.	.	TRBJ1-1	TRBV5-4	TGTGCCAGCAGCCCCTTCGGGGGAGGGGACACTGAAGCTTTCTTT	CASSPFGGGDTEAFF
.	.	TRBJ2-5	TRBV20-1	TGCAGTGCTGGGGGGGAGACCCAGTACTTC	CSAGGETQYF
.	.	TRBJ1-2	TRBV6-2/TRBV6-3	TGTGCCAGCAGCCTCCTCTTACGGGAAGTCTATGGCTACACCTTC	CASSLLLREVYGYTF
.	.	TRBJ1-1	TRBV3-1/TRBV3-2	TGTGCCAGCAGCCAACAGGACAGAGGGACATGGGCTTTCTTT	CASSQQDRGTWAFF
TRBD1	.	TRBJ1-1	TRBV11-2	TGTGCCAGCAACCCGACAGGGCTTTCAACACCGGCTTTCTTT	CASNPTGLSTPAFF
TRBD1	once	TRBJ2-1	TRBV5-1	TGCGCCAGCAGCTTGGGACAGGGAAGTTACAATGAGCAGTTCTTC	CASSLGQGSYNEQFF
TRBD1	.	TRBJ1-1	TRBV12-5	TGTGCTAGTGGTTTGGTACTACAGGGGGCGATGAACACTGAAGCTTTCTTT	CASGLVLQGAMNTEAFF
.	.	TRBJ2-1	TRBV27	TGTGCCAGCAGTTTTCGTAGCGCCAGCTCCTACAATGAGCAGTTCTTC	CASSFRSASSYNEQFF
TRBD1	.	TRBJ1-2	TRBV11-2	TGTGCCAGCAGCTCGGACAGGGGGCCCAATGGCTACACCTTC	CASSSDRGPNGYTF
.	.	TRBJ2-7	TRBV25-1	TGTGCCAGCAGTGAGGAAGGAGCCGTCCCAGAGCAGTACTTC	CASSEEGAVPEQYF
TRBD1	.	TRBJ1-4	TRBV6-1	TGTGCCAGCAGTGAAGCCATCGGACAGGAGGTCCGGGAAAAACTGTTTTTT	CASSEAIGQEVREKLFF
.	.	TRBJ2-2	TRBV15	TGTGCCACCACGCCCGGGAGTGGCGGGGAGCTGTTTTTT	CATTPGSGGELFF
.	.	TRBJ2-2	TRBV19	TGTGCCAGTAGTCCCCGCTCTGGGGAGACCGGGGAGCTGTTTTTT	CASSPRSGETGELFF
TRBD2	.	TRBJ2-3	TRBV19	TGTGCCAGTAGTCCCCCTTTAGCGGGGAGGGGGACAGATACGCAGTATTTT	CASSPPLAGRGTDTQYF
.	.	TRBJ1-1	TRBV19	TGTGCCAGTAGTACTCCCCCTTCCGAAGCTTTCTTT	CASSTPPSEAFF
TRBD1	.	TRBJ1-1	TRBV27	TGTGCCAGCAGTTTCCACCCGGGGGACAGGGCCGCTGAAGCTTTCTTT	CASSFHPGDRAAEAFF